The clone carrying this T cell receptor (beta chain) has more than one count but fewer than ten. Antigen specificity is unknown. The sample is PBMC spiked with counted cells of clone KT2. A range of KT2-to-PBMC ratios was made using fixed PBMC numbers. This record comes from a study of quantifying T cell responses using KT2 cells. As for the study in general: RNA was reverse transcribed with TCR alpha and beta constant-region primers. Study-level results: Input KT2 cell number predicted KT2 alpha and beta sequence counts linearly over several orders of magnitude.

Each cDNA got a UMI-containing oligo ligated at its 3' end. The first PCR ran 4 to 5 cycles with an equimolar RC1.1 and RC1.2 beta primer mix. Starting with the second PCR, alpha and beta TCR chains went through separate processing. In TCRdb, the UMI-ligation and nested PCR reads were re-called with MiXCR into one record per CDR3 protein. Of roughly 51,000 distinct CDR3 sequences listed, around 12% are singletons. Per the germline V gene, CDR1 is SEHNR and CDR2 is FQNEAQ (reference sequence). V was shortened by 5 bases and J by 0 bases, with 20 bases between the two germline ends. This CDR3 contains 18 residues.

The source material was PBMCs spiked with cells of the T cell clone KT2. This clonotype was sampled from a human donor. This chain links TRBV7-9 with TRBJ2-1; the D call may be TRBD1 or TRBD2 (5 bases each). CDR3 region: CASSPRDPASSSYNEQFF. CDR3 nucleotides: TGTGCCAGCAGCCCCCGGGACCCGGCTTCTAGCTCCTACAATGAGCAGTTCTTC.